These 4 T cell receptor beta chains share one sample of origin, sequenced in a study of pediatric ulcerative colitis. Profiling relied on immunoSEQ multiplex PCR, and the TCRdb table lists in-frame clones only, not all of them. Of more than 50,000 clones in the sample, just over 75% were seen once. Material: blood. The source of these receptors is a boy younger than 18 with moderate ulcerative colitis.

V usage is TRBV5-1 and J usage is TRBJ2-2, with D possibly matching TRBD2 (5 bases). Germline V lookup: CDR1 SGHRS, CDR2 YFSETQ. This CDR3 has 17 amino acids. V was shortened by 4 bases and J by 7 bases, with 23 bases between the two germline ends. CDR3 in amino acids: CASSPLGSEVPLGELFF. The CDR3 nucleotides read TGCGCCAGCAGCCCCCTCGGGTCGGAGGTCCCGCTCGGGGAGCTGTTTTTT. Based on the CDR3 plus reference TRBV5-1 and TRBJ2-2, the full variable domain is KAGVTQTPRYLIKTRGQQVTLSCSPISGHRSVSWYQQTPGQGLQFLFEYFSETQRNKGNFPGRFSGRQFSNSRSEMNVSTLELGDSALYLCASSPLGSEVPLGELFFGEGSRLTVL.

This clone occurred a few times. The chain employs TRBV25-1 and TRBJ2-7; no reliable D call. This CDR3 is 11 amino acids long. The V end lost 5 bases, the J end lost 4 bases, and 6 bases lay between the germline ends. Germline CDR1 and CDR2: MGHDK and SYGVNS. DNA of the CDR3: TGTGCCAGCAGTCTAAATTACGAGCAGTACTTC. Translation gives CASSLNYEQYF.

The chain recombines TRBV30 with TRBJ1-1, with 7 bases matching TRBD1. Germline-derived CDR1 and CDR2 are GTSNPN and SVGIG (reference sequence). Unmatched junction bases numbered 9, after V lost 4 bases and J lost 7 bases. The CDR3 consists of 13 residues. The CDR3 spells CAWTKQGIYEAFF. The CDR3 DNA sequence: TGTGCCTGGACCAAACAGGGGATATATGAAGCTTTCTTT.

The chain joins TRBV19 to TRBJ2-1; TRBD2 is a possible D gene (6 bases). This CDR3 spans 15 amino acids. CDR1 is LNHDA and CDR2 is SQIVND in the germline V gene (reference sequence). V was trimmed by 5 bases and J by 12 bases, leaving 23 bases between them. In DNA, the CDR3 is TGTGCCAGTAGTCTGAAAACAGGCACCCGGGGGTGGCAGTTCTTC. The encoded protein is CASSLKTGTRGWQFF.